This TCR beta chain was retrieved from a study of blood T cell dynamics during melanoma immunotherapy. Some clones are missing from TCRdb's copy, which holds only in-frame ones; the method was immunoSEQ multiplex PCR. The sample gives some 20,000 clones, nearly 90% of which show up once; about 6.8% is in the top ten. Described time point: week 3, after first cycle of checkpoint inhibitor. Prior systemic cancer therapy, immunosuppressant use and other active malignancies excluded patients. Details on this clone: Antigen: not known.

Germline V lookup: CDR1 SQVTM, CDR2 ANQGSEA. The CDR3 sequence is 15 residues long. V dropped 4 bases and J dropped 2 bases, with 17 bases sitting between them. Notes on the study in general: Clones driving repertoire changes may be melanoma-specific or general immune activation. Unlike progressors, later disease-control patients had W3 repertoires gaining clonality or diversity.

This specimen consisted of blood, obtained from a patient treated with checkpoint blockade. This TCR was sampled from a human donor with melanoma. The J gene is TRBJ2-5, the V gene TRBV29-1; D may be TRBD2 (6 bases). DNA of the CDR3: TGCAGCGTTGGGGGGGTCGGGAACGAACAAGAGACCCAGTACTTC. It translates to CSVGGVGNEQETQYF.